The 14 T cell receptor beta chains in this list originate from one sample, sequenced in a study of shared clonotypes between healthy human individuals. Measured with immunoSEQ multiplex PCR; TCRdb has only the in-frame clones, and not every one. The sample yields roughly 640,000 clones, around 97% seen once. Sequencing was done on a sample of naive CD4+ T cells sorted from blood. Subset described: CD45RA+ positively selected. The source of these receptors is a woman aged 25 to 39 in good health.

The rearrangement joins TRBV10-3 to TRBJ1-4; TRBD1 agrees at 9 bases. V was pared by 11 bases and J by 8 bases, with 12 bases of the junction left unmatched. The CDR3 totals 14 residues. The germline V gene encodes CDR1 ENHRY and CDR2 SYGVKD. The CDR3 spells CAASSGTGFEKLFF. CDR3 sequence (DNA): TGTGCCGCGTCCTCCGGGACAGGGTTCGAAAAACTGTTTTTT.

This chain uses TRBV21-1 with TRBJ1-3; the DNA was not used to check the table's D call, TRBD1. TRBV21-1 represents a pseudogene. The CDR3 runs to 20 residues. CDR3 in amino acids: CASSKARPGQALFSGNTIYF. The CDR3 nucleotides are TGTGCCAGCAGCAAAGCGCGGCCGGGACAGGCCCTTTTCTCTGGAAACACCATATATTTT.

CDR3 DNA: TGTGCCAGCAGTGTGGGGGTGGATACGCAGTATTTT. This codes for CASSVGVDTQYF. The chain carries TRBV6-1 and TRBJ2-3; D may be TRBD1 or TRBD2 (5 bases each). Trimming cost V 4 bases and J 6 bases, with 8 bases left between them. CDR1 MNHNS and CDR2 SASEGT come from the germline V gene. This CDR3 has 12 residues.

V gene TRBV5-1 combines with J gene TRBJ1-4; the D is unclear. Between the trimmed V and J ends, which lost 0 bases and 5 bases, there was a span of 14 bases. CDR3 length equals 16 residues. CDR1 SGHRS and CDR2 YFSETQ come from the germline V gene. CDR3 protein: CASSLGVGQQNEKLFF. The CDR3 DNA reads TGCGCCAGCAGCTTGGGGGTAGGTCAGCAGAATGAAAAACTGTTTTTT.

This sequence joins TRBV5-1 and TRBJ2-3, with 9 nucleotides matching TRBD1. Germline values: CDR1 SGHRS, CDR2 YFSETQ. Trimming cost V 4 bases and J 4 bases; bases outside gene matches: 7. This CDR3 contains 15 residues. As DNA, the CDR3 is TGCGCCAGCAGCCTCACGGGACAGGGCGCAGATACGCAGTATTTT. Its translation is CASSLTGQGADTQYF.

In its sample, this clone was seen once. This chain joins TRBV2 and TRBJ2-5; tentatively, D is TRBD1 (6 bases). The DNA matches TRBJ2-7 better at its end, which makes the J call doubtful. CDR1 is SNHLY and CDR2 is FYNNEI in the germline V gene. The length of the CDR3 is 14 residues. The CDR3 DNA reads as TGTGCCAGCAGAAGGGCGGCAGGGGAGAACGAGCAGTACTTC. Protein sequence: CASRRAAGENEQYF.

The V and J genes are TRBV28 and TRBJ2-6; TRBD1 matches 11 bases. Germline V gene lookup returns CDR1 MDHEN and CDR2 SYDVKM. The CDR3 runs to 17 residues. After removal of 6 bases from V and 1 base from J, the junction contained 5 bases not matched to a gene. Here the CDR3 DNA reads TGTGCCAGCAGGAGGGACAGGGGGTTGTCTGGGGCCAACGTCCTGACTTTC. Translation gives CASRRDRGLSGANVLTF. Full variable domain (outside the CDR3, taken from reference TRBV28 and TRBJ2-6): DVKVTQSSRYLVKRTGEKVFLECVQDMDHENMFWYRQDPGLGLRLIYFSYDVKMKEKGDIPEGYSVSREKKERFSLILESASTNQTSMYLCASRRDRGLSGANVLTFGAGSRLTVL.

V gene TRBV5-4 combines with J gene TRBJ1-2; 7 bases fit TRBD1. The CDR3 is made up of 14 amino acids. V shed 5 bases, J shed 6 bases, and the junction held 10 bases outside the gene matches. Looked up from germline, CDR1 is SGHNT and CDR2 is YYREEE (reference sequence). CDR3 in amino acids: CASSTKTGRHGYTF. Here the CDR3 DNA reads TGTGCCAGCAGTACAAAGACAGGGAGGCATGGCTACACCTTC.

The chain links TRBV6-6 to TRBJ2-5; tentatively, D is TRBD1 (5 bases). Germline CDR1 reads MNHNY; CDR2 reads SVGAGI (reference sequence). The CDR3 has 13 residues. Trimming left V 6 bases short and J 1 base short, with 9 bases between. Here the CDR3 DNA reads TGTGCCAGCAGAGACAGAGCCCAAGAGACCCAGTACTTC. It specifies CASRDRAQETQYF.

The gene calls are TRBV5-1 and TRBJ2-1; D remains ambiguous. The CDR3 runs to 13 residues. With 0 bases removed from V and 9 bases from J, the gap between germline ends came to 10 bases. Per germline, CDR1 SGHRS and CDR2 YFSETQ. The CDR3 DNA sequence: TGCGCCAGCAGCTTGGTGGAGTACGGTGAGCAGTTCTTC. It codes for CASSLVEYGEQFF.

This sequence joins TRBV7-9 and TRBJ2-5; D is perhaps TRBD1 (8 bases). Trimming took off 4 bases at V and 0 bases at J, with 12 bases between the two ends. The CDR3 extends over 15 amino acids. Per germline, CDR1 SEHNR and CDR2 FQNEAQ (reference sequence). For the CDR3, the DNA is TGTGCCAGCAGCTCACAGGGGGGGAACCAAGAGACCCAGTACTTC. Translation gives CASSSQGGNQETQYF.

The V gene is TRBV5-4, the J gene TRBJ2-2, with 9 positions matching TRBD1. Germline V lookup: CDR1 SGHNT, CDR2 YYREEE (reference sequence). The trim removed 3 bases at V and 7 bases at J, leaving 10 bases unmatched. This CDR3 has 16 amino acids. The chain's CDR3 is CASSSIRDRESGELFF. CDR3 bases: TGTGCCAGCAGCTCGATTCGGGACAGGGAGAGCGGGGAGCTGTTTTTT.

The chain uses TRBV28 and TRBJ2-5; possibly TRBD1 for D (5 bases). From germline, CDR1 is MDHEN and CDR2 SYDVKM. V was trimmed by 6 bases and J by 5 bases, leaving 19 bases between them. This CDR3 region has 15 residues. The DNA of the CDR3 is TGTGCCAGCAGGGGCTCGCAGGGAATGGGTGAGACCCAGTACTTC. Its translation is CASRGSQGMGETQYF.

The chain combines TRBV7-9 with TRBJ1-4; perhaps TRBD1 as D (5 bases). Germline V CDR1 and CDR2: SEHNR, FQNEAQ (reference sequence). The CDR3 has 14 amino acids. Between the trimmed V and J ends, which lost 5 bases and 5 bases, there was a span of 12 bases. The CDR3 protein is CASSTGRGNEKLFF. DNA of the CDR3: TGTGCCAGCAGCACGGGACGGGGCAATGAAAAACTGTTTTTT.